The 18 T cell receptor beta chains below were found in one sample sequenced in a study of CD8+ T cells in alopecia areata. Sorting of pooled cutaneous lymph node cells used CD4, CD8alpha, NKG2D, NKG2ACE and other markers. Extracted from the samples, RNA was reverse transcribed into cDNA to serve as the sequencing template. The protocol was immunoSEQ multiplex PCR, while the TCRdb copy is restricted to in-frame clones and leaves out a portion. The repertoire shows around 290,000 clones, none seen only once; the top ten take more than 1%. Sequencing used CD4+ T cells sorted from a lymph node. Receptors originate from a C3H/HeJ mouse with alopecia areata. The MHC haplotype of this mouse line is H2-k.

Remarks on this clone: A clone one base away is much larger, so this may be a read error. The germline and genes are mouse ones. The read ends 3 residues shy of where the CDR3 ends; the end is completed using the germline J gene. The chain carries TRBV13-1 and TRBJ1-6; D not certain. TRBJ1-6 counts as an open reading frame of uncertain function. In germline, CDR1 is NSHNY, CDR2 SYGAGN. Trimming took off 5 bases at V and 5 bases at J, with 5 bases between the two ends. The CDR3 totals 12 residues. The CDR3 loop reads CASSHNNSPLYF. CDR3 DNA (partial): TGTGCCAGCAGCCACAATAATTCGCCC.

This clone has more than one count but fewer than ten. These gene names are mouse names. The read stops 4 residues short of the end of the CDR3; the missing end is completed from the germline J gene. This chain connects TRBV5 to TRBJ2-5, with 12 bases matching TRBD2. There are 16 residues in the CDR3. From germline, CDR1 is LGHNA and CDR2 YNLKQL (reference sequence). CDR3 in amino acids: CASSQIGLGGKDTQYF. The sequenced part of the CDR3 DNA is TGTGCCAGCAGCCAAATCGGACTGGGGGGGAAAGAC.

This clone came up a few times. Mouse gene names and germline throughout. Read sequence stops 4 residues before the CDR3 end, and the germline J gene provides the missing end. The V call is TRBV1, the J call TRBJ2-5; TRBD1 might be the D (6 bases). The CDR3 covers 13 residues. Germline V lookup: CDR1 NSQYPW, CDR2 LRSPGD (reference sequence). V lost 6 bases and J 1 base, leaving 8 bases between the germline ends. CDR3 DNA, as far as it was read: TGCACCTGCAGGGACAGCTACCAAGAC. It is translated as CTCRDSYQD. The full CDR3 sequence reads CTCRDSYQDTQYF.

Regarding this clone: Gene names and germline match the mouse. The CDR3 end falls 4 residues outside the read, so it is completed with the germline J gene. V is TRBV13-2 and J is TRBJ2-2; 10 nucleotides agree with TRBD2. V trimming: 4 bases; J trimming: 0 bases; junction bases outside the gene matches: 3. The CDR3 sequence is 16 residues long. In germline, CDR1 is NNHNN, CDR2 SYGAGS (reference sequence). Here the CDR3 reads CASGRLGGSNTGQLYF. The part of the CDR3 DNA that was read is TGTGCCAGCGGTCGACTGGGGGGATCAAACACCGGG.

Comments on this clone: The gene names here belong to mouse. This CDR3 is CASSALGTGDSDYTF. The covered CDR3 bases are TGTGCCAGCAGTGCTCTCGGGACAGGGGACTCC. V is TRBV13-3 and J is TRBJ1-2, with 10 bases matching TRBD1. Read sequence stops 4 residues before the CDR3 end, and the germline J gene provides the missing end. The junction had 5 bases not matched to a gene; V was cut back by 3 bases and J by 3 bases. Germline CDR1 is NNHDY and CDR2 is SYVADS. This CDR3 spans 15 amino acids.

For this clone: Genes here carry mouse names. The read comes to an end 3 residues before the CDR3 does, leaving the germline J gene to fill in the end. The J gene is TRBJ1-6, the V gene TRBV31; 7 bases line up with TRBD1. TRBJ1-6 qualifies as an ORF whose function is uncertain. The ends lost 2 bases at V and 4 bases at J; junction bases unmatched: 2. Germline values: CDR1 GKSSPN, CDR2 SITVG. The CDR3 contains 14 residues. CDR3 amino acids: CAWSTGQYNSPLYF. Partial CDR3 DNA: TGTGCCTGGAGTACGGGACAGTATAATTCGCCC.

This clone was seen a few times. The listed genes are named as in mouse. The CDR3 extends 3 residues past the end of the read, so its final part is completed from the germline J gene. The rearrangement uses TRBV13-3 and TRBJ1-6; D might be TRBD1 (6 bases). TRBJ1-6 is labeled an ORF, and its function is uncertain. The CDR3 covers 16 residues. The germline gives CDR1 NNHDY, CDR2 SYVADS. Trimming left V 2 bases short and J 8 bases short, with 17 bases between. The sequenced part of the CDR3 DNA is TGTGCCAGCAGTGAAAGGGCAGGGGAGCGGGATTCGCCC. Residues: CASSERAGERDSP. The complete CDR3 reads CASSERAGERDSPLYF.

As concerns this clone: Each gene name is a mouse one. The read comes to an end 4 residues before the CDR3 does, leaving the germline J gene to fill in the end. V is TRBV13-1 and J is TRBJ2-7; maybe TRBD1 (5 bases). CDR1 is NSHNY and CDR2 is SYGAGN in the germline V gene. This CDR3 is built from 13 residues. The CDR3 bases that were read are TGTGCCAGCAGTGATGGACAGCCTTAT. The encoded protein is CASSDGQPY. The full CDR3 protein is CASSDGQPYEQYF.

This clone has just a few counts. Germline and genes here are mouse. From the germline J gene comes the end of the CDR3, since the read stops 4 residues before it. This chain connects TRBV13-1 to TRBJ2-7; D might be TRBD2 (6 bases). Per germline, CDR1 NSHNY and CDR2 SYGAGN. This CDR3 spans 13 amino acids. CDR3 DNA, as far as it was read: TGTGCCAGCAGTGATGACTGGGATTAT. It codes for CASSDDWDY. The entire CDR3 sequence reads CASSDDWDYEQYF.

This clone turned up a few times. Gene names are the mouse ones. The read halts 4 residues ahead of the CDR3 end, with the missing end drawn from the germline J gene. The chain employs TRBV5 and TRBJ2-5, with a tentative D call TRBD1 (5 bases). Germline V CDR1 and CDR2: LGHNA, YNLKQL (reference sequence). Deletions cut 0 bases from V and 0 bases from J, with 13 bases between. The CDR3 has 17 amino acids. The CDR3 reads CASSQDLDMNNQDTQYF. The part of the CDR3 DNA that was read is TGTGCCAGCAGCCAAGATTTGGACATGAATAACCAAGAC.

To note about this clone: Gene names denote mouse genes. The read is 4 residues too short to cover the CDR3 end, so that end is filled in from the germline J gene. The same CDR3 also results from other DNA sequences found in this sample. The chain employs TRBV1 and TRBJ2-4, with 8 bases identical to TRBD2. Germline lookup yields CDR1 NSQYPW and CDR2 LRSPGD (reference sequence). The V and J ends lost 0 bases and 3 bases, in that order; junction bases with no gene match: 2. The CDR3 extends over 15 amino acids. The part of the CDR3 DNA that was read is TGCACCTGCAGTGCAGATCGGGGGGGCCAAAAC. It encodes CTCSADRGGQN. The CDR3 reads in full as CTCSADRGGQNTLYF.

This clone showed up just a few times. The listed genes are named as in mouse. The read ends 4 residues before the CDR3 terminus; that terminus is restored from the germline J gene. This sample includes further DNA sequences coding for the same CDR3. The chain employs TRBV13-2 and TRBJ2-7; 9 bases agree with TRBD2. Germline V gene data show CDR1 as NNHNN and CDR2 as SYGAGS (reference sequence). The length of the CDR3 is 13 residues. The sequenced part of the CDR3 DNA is TGTGCCAGCGGTGTTACTGGGGGGTAT. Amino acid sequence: CASGVTGGY. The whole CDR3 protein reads CASGVTGGYEQYF.

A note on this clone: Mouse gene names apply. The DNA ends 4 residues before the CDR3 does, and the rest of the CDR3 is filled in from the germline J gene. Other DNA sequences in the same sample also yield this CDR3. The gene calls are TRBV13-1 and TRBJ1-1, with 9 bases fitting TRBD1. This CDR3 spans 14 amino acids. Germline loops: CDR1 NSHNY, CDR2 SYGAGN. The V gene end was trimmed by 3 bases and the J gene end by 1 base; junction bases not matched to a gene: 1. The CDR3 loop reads CASSAQGANTEVFF. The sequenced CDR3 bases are TGTGCCAGCAGTGCACAGGGGGCGAACACA.

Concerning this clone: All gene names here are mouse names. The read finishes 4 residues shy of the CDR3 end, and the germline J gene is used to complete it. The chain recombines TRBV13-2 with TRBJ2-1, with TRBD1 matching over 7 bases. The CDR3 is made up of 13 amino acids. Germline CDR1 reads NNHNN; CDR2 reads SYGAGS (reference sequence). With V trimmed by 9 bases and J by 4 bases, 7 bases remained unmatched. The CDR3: CATQPGQYAEQFF. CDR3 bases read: TGTGCCACTCAACCGGGACAGTATGCT.

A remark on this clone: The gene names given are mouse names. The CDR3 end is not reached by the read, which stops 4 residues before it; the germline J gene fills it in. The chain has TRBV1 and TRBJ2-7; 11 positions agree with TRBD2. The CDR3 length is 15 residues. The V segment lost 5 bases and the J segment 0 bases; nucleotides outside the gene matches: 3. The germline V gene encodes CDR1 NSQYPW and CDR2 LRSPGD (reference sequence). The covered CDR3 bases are TGCACCTGCAGTCGCGACTGGGGGGGCTCCTAT. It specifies CTCSRDWGGSY. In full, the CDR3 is CTCSRDWGGSYEQYF.

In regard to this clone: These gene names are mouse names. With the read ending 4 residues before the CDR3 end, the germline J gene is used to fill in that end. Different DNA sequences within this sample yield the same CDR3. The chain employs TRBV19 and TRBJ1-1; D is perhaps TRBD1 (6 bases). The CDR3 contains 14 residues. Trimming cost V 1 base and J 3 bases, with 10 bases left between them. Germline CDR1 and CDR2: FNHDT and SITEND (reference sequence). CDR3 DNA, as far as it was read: TGTGCCAGCAGTATACGGGGGGCAGACACA. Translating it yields CASSIRGADT. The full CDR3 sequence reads CASSIRGADTEVFF.

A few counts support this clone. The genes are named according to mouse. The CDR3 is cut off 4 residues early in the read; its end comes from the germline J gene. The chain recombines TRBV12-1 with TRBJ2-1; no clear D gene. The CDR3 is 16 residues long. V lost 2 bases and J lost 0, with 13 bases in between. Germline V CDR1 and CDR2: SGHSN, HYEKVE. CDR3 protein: CASSPTAIYNYAEQFF. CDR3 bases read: TGTGCCAGCTCTCCAACAGCCATCTATAACTATGCT.

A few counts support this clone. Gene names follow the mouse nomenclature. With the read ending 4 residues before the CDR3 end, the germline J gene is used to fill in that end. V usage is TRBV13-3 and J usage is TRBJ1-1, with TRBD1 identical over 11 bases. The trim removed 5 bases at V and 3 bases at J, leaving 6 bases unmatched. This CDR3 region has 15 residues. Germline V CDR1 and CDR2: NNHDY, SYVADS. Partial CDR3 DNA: TGTGCCAGCAGCCGGGACAGGGGGACTGACACA. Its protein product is CASSRDRGTDT. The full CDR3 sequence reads CASSRDRGTDTEVFF.